This T cell receptor (beta chain) was documented in a study of regulatory T cells in long-lasting Graves disease. For TCR beta, libraries came from iRepertoire HTBI primers and Arm-PCR of CDR3 regions. TCRdb re-called the multiplex PCR reads with MiXCR, one entry per CDR3 protein. The sample comprises under 300,000 distinct CDR3 sequences, about 18% of which are singletons, and about 14% rests with the top ten. In germline, CDR1 is MNHNS, CDR2 SASEGT. V trimming: 5 bases; J trimming: 7 bases; junction bases outside the gene matches: 7. The CDR3 length is 14 residues. Time point here: newly diagnosed GD, antithyroid drugs for less than 3 months. PBMC-extracted RNA yielded the TCR library. The data also belong to a second study, concerning T cells in Graves' hyperthyroidism and ophthalmopathy.

The sample in question was peripheral blood mononuclear cells (PBMCs), obtained at new diagnosis, from a patient treated with antithyroid drugs. This TCR was recovered from a woman aged 25 to 39 with Graves disease. The chain is built from TRBV6-1 and TRBJ1-5; 8 bases match TRBD1. The DNA for the CDR3 is TGTGCCAGCAGTCCCCAGGGGGCAGGGCAGCCCCAGCATTTT. This translates into CASSPQGAGQPQHF.